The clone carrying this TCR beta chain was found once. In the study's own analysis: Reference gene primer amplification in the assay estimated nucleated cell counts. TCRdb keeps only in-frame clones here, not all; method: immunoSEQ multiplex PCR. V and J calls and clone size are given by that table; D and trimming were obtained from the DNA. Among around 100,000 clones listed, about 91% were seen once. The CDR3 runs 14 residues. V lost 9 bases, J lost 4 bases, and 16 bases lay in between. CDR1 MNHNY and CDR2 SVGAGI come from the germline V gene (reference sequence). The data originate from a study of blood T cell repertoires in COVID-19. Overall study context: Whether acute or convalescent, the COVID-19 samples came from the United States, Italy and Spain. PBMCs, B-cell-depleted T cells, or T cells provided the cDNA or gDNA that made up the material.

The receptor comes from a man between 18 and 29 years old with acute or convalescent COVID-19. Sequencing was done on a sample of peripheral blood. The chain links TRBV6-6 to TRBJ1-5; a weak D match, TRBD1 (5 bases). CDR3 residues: CASMEGTGNQPQHF. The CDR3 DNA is TGTGCCAGTATGGAGGGGACGGGGAATCAGCCCCAGCATTTT.